The 17 T cell receptor beta chains below come from one sample, sequenced in a study of human versus mouse CDR3 diversity and MHC coevolution. The method was immunoSEQ multiplex PCR; TCRdb's version includes in-frame clones alone and lacks a portion of them. Seen here are 50,000 to 65,000 clones, 85% to 95% observed once, and the top ten hold 18%. Sequencing input: naive CD4+ T cells from blood. Stated subset: CD45RO-negative CD62L-positive naive CD4 T cells. Receptors were obtained from a person between 60 and 70 years old in good health.

This chain uses TRBV5-5 with TRBJ2-5; D unresolved. Trimming pared 1 base from V and 3 bases from J, leaving 7 bases between. CDR1 and CDR2 (germline): SGHKS, YYEKEE (reference sequence). This CDR3 has 13 amino acids. The CDR3 region is CASSLFGEETQYF. For the CDR3, the DNA is TGTGCCAGCAGCTTGTTCGGAGAAGAGACCCAGTACTTC.

Only one count was recorded for this clone. The chain employs TRBV10-3 and TRBJ1-5; D uncertain. The V gene's germline CDR1 is ENHRY and CDR2 SYGVKD. The CDR3 sequence is 13 residues long. Trimming shortened V by 7 bases and J by 3 bases, and 10 bases separated the two germline ends. The CDR3 coding sequence is TGTGCCATCAATGACTCCCCCAATCAGCCCCAGCATTTT. Translation gives CAINDSPNQPQHF.

The gene calls are TRBV27 and TRBJ2-7; 9 nucleotides agree with TRBD2. Germline V lookup: CDR1 MNHEY, CDR2 SMNVEV (reference sequence). CDR3 length: 16 amino acids. The trim removed 2 bases at V and 7 bases at J, leaving 12 bases unmatched. The CDR3 here is CASSLNPVAGAREQYF. DNA of the CDR3: TGTGCCAGCAGTTTAAATCCGGTAGCGGGAGCTCGGGAGCAGTACTTC.

The genes are TRBV14 and TRBJ1-1; D is uncertain. Germline loops: CDR1 SGHDN, CDR2 FVKESK. The CDR3 length is 16 residues. The V end lost 0 bases, the J end lost 5 bases, and 16 bases lay between the germline ends. The CDR3, as DNA: TGTGCCAGCAGCCAAGATCCCCGCCCAGCGACGACTGAAGCTTTCTTT. Its protein product is CASSQDPRPATTEAFF. Filled out from reference TRBV14 and TRBJ1-1, the complete variable domain reads EAGVTQFPSHSVIEKGQTVTLRCDPISGHDNLYWYRRVMGKEIKFLLHFVKESKQDESGMPNNRFLAERTGGTYSTLKVQPAELEDSGVYFCASSQDPRPATTEAFFGQGTRLTVV.

The chain links TRBV19 to TRBJ2-5; 7 nucleotides match TRBD2. J was trimmed by 1 base and V by 5 bases; bases with no gene match: 7. CDR1 and CDR2 (germline): LNHDA, SQIVND (reference sequence). This CDR3 has 15 amino acids. The CDR3 DNA follows: TGTGCCAGTAGTTCACTCAGCGGGACCCAAGAGACCCAGTACTTC. Translating it yields CASSSLSGTQETQYF. The full variable domain, with the rest looked up from reference TRBV19 and TRBJ2-5, is DGGITQSPKYLFRKEGQNVTLSCEQNLNHDAMYWYRQDPGQGLRLIYYSQIVNDFQKGDIAEGYSVSREKKESFPLTVTSAQKNPTAFYLCASSSLSGTQETQYFGPGTRLLVL.

The chain has TRBV9 and TRBJ2-5; 10 positions match TRBD2. The end of the DNA fits TRBJ2-7 better, so the J call may be wrong. Germline CDR1 SGDLS, CDR2 YYNGEE. The CDR3 is made up of 16 amino acids. The CDR3 sequence is CASSAGLAEYSYEQYF. The CDR3, as DNA: TGTGCCAGCAGCGCCGGACTAGCGGAATACTCCTACGAGCAGTACTTC.

This chain joins TRBV5-1 and TRBJ1-4; perhaps TRBD1 as D (5 bases). V was pared by 7 bases and J by 8 bases, with 21 bases between. Germline V lookup: CDR1 SGHRS, CDR2 YFSETQ. The CDR3 sequence is 15 residues long. CDR3 coding DNA: TGCGCCAGCGGTGTAAACGGTCAGGGTGACGAAAAACTGTTTTTT. Translating gives CASGVNGQGDEKLFF.

The gene calls are TRBV29-1 and TRBJ2-2; TRBD1 might be the D (6 bases). The germline V gene has CDR1 SQVTM and CDR2 ANQGSEA. The CDR3 has 14 amino acids. V was pared by 8 bases and J by 6 bases, with 19 bases between. CDR3 coding DNA: TGCAGCTCCTCCTCATCAGGGGCATCCGGGGAGCTGTTTTTT. Protein: CSSSSSGASGELFF.

CDR3: CASSEGRLNTGELFF. The CDR3 nucleotides are TGTGCCAGCAGTGAGGGTAGACTCAACACCGGGGAGCTGTTTTTT. The chain recombines TRBV6-1 with TRBJ2-2; D call uncertain. Per the germline V gene, CDR1 is MNHNS and CDR2 is SASEGT. V dropped 3 bases and J dropped 2 bases, with 10 bases sitting between them. This CDR3 contains 15 residues.

The V and J genes are TRBV5-5 and TRBJ2-7; 9 bases are a match to TRBD2. Per germline, CDR1 SGHKS and CDR2 YYEKEE (reference sequence). The CDR3 totals 15 residues. V gave up 0 bases and J gave up 5 bases; unmatched junction bases: 6. CDR3 bases: TGTGCCAGCAGCTTGGTCCAGGGACTAGCCAACGAGCAGTACTTC. Translating it yields CASSLVQGLANEQYF.

The chain combines TRBV12-5 with TRBJ2-1; D is ambiguous. Trimming took off 9 bases at V and 7 bases at J, with 10 bases between the two ends. Per germline, CDR1 LGHNT and CDR2 FRNRAP. There are 11 residues in the CDR3. Written as DNA, the CDR3 is TGTGCTAGCGCCCCTGAGAATGAGCAGTTCTTC. Amino acids: CASAPENEQFF. The full variable domain, completed using reference TRBV12-5 and TRBJ2-1, is DARVTQTPRHKVTEMGQEVTMRCQPILGHNTVFWYRQTMMQGLELLAYFRNRAPLDDSGMPKDRFSAEMPDATLATLKIQPSEPRDSAVYFCASAPENEQFFGPGTRLTVL.

The V gene is TRBV2, the J gene TRBJ2-1, with D unresolved. This CDR3 has 11 residues. Germline assignment: CDR1 SNHLY and CDR2 FYNNEI. V dropped 5 bases and J dropped 5 bases, with 4 bases sitting between them. The CDR3 sequence: CASSINNEQFF. CDR3 in DNA: TGTGCCAGCAGTATAAACAATGAGCAGTTCTTC.

V is TRBV18 and J is TRBJ2-3, with D possibly TRBD2 on 5 matching bases. Germline-derived CDR1 and CDR2 are KGHSH and LQKENI. The CDR3 contains 16 residues. V lost 2 bases, J lost 0 bases, and 12 bases lay in between. The CDR3 sequence is CASSPVRGLSTDTQYF. As DNA, the CDR3 is TGTGCCAGCTCACCAGTACGGGGATTAAGCACAGATACGCAGTATTTT.

The V and J genes are TRBV7-2 and TRBJ1-2, with 8 nucleotides matching TRBD1. Unmatched junction bases numbered 4, after V lost 0 bases and J lost 7 bases. The CDR3 is 14 amino acids. The germline V gene encodes CDR1 SGHTA and CDR2 FQGNSA. CDR3 nucleotides: TGTGCCAGCAGCTTAGCCGCAGGGGGCGGTGGCTACACCTTC. This sequence encodes CASSLAAGGGGYTF.

This chain links TRBV6-5 with TRBJ2-5; D may be TRBD2 (7 bases). Germline V gene data show CDR1 as MNHEY and CDR2 as SVGAGI. The V and J ends lost 7 bases and 11 bases respectively, with 23 bases between them. The length of the CDR3 is 14 residues. For the CDR3, the DNA is TGTGCCAGCACATCCCCCGGCACAGGGCGGGAGCAGTACTTC. Translated, it gives CASTSPGTGREQYF.

The CDR3 nucleotides are TGTGCCAGCAGCTTGGGGCGCTACAATGAGCAGTTCTTC. Its protein is CASSLGRYNEQFF. The chain carries TRBV7-2 and TRBJ2-1; a possible D gene is TRBD1 (5 bases). This CDR3 has 13 amino acids. In germline, CDR1 is SGHTA, CDR2 FQGNSA. V was shortened by 3 bases and J by 3 bases, with 6 bases between the two germline ends.

The V gene is TRBV9, the J gene TRBJ2-3; D gene uncertain. The V end was cut by 0 bases, the J end by 4 bases, with 12 bases between. There are 15 residues in the CDR3. Germline values: CDR1 SGDLS, CDR2 YYNGEE. CDR3 protein: CASSVVAASADTQYF. CDR3 sequence (DNA): TGTGCCAGCAGCGTAGTGGCGGCGAGTGCAGATACGCAGTATTTT.